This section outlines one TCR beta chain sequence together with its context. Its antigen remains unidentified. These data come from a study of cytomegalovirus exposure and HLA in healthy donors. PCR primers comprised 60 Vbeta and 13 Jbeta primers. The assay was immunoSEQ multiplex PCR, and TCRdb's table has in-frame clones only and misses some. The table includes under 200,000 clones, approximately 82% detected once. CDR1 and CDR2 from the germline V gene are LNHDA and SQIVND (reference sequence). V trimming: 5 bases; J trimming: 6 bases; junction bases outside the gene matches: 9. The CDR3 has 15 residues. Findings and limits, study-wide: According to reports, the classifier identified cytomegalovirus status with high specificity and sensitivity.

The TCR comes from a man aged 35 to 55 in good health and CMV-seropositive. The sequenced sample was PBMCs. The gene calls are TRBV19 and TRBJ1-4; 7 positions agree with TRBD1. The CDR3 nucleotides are TGTGCCAGTAGTCCCAGCGCGGGACAGTATGAAAAACTGTTTTTT. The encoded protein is CASSPSAGQYEKLFF.